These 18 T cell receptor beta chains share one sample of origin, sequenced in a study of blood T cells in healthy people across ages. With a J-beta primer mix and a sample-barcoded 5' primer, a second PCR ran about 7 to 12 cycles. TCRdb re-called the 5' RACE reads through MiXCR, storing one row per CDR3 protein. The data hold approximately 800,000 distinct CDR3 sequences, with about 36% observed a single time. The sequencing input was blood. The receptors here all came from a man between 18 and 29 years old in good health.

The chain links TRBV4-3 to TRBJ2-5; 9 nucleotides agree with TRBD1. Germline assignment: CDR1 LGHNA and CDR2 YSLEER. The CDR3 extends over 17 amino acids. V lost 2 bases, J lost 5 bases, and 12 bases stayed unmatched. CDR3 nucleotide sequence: TGCGCCAGCAGCCAACTGGGACAGGGTGGGGGTTCCGAGACCCAGTACTTC. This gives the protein CASSQLGQGGGSETQYF.

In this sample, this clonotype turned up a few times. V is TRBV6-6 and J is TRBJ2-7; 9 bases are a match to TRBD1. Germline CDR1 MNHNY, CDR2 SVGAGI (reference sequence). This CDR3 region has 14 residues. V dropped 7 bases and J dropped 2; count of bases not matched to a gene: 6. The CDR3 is CASTRDRVPYEQYF. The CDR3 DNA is TGTGCCAGCACCCGGGACAGGGTTCCCTACGAGCAGTACTTC.

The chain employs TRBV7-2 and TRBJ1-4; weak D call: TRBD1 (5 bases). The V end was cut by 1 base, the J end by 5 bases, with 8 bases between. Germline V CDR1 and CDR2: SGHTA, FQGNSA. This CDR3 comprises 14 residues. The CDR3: CASSLVSGNEKLFF. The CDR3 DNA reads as TGTGCCAGCAGCTTAGTCTCAGGGAATGAAAAACTGTTTTTT.

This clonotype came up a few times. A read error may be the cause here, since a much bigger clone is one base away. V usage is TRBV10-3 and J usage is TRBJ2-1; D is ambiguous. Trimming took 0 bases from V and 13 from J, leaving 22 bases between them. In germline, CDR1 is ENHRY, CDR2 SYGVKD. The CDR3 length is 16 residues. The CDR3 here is CAISESFRRSQETQFF. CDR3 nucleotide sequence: TGTGCCATCAGTGAGTCGTTCCGGAGAAGCCAAGAGACCCAGTTCTTC.

The DNA of the CDR3 is TGTGCCAGCAGACCGGGACTAGCGGAAACCTACAATGAGCAGTTCTTC. Translating it yields CASRPGLAETYNEQFF. The chain recombines TRBV5-4 with TRBJ2-1; TRBD2 agrees at 11 bases. CDR1 and CDR2 (germline): SGHNT, YYREEE (reference sequence). Losses at the gene ends were 5 bases for V and 2 bases for J; bases not matched to a gene: 6. The CDR3 runs 16 residues. The full variable domain, rest sourced from reference TRBV5-4 and TRBJ2-1, is ETGVTQSPTHLIKTRGQQVTLRCSSQSGHNTVSWYQQALGQGPQFIFQYYREEENGRGNFPPRFSGLQFPNYSSELNVNALELDDSALYLCASRPGLAETYNEQFFGPGTRLTVL.

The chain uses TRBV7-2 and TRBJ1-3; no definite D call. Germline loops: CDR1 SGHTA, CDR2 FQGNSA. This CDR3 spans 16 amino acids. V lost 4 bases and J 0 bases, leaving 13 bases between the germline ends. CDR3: CASSSGIFGSGNTIYF. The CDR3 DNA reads TGTGCCAGCAGCTCCGGGATCTTCGGCTCTGGAAACACCATATATTTT.

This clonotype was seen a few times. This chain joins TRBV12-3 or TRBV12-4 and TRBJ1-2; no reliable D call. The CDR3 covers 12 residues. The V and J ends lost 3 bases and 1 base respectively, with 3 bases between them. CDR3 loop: CASSFHNYGYTF. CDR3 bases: TGTGCCAGCAGTTTCCATAACTATGGCTACACCTTC.

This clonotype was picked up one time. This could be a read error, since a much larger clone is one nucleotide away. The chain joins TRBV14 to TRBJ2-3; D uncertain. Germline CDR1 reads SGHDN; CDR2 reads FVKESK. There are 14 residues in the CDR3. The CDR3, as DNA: TGTGCCATCAGCCAAGATTTCCGGGCAGATACGCAGTATTTT. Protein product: CAISQDFRADTQYF. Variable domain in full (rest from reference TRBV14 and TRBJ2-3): EAGVTQFPSHSVIEKGQTVTLRCDPISGHDNLYWYRRVMGKEIKFLLHFVKESKQDESGMPNNRFLAERTGGTYSTLKVQPAELEDSGVYFCAISQDFRADTQYFGPGTRLTVL.

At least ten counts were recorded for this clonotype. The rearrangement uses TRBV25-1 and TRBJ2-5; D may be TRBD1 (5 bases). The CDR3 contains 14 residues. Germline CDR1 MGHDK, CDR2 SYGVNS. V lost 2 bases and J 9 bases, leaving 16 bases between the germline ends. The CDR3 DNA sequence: TGTGCCAGCAGTGAACCTGGCAGGGTGGCGTCCCAGTACTTC. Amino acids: CASSEPGRVASQYF.

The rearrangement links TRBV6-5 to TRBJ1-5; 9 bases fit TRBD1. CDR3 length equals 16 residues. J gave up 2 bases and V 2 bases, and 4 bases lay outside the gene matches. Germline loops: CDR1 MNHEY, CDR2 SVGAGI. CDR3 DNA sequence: TGTGCCAGCAGTTACCGGACAGGGGATGGCAATCAGCCCCAGCATTTT. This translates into CASSYRTGDGNQPQHF.

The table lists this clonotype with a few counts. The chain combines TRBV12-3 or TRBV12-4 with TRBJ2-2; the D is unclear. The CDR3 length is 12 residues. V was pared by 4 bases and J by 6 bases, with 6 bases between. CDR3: CASSYFPGELFF. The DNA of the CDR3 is TGTGCCAGCAGTTACTTTCCCGGGGAGCTGTTTTTT.

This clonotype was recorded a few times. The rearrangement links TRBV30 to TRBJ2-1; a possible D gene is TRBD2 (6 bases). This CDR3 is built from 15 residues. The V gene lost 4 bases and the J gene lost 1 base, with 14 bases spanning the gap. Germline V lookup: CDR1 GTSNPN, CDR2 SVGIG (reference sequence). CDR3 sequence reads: CAWNTGTPSYNEQFF. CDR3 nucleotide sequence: TGTGCCTGGAATACTGGGACTCCTTCCTACAATGAGCAGTTCTTC.

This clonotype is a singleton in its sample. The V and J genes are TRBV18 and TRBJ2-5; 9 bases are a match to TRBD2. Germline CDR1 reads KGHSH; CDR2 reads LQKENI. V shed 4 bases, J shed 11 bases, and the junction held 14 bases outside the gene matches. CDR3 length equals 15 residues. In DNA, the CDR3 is TGTGCCAGCTCACTTTTAGCGGGAGCTTTGGTAGAGCAGTACTTC. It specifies CASSLLAGALVEQYF.

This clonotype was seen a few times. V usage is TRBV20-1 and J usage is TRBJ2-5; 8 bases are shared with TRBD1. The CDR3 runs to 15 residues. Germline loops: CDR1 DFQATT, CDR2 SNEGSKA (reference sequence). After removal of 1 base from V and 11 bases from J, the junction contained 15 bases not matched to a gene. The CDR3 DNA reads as TGCAGTGCTAGAGCCCAGGGGGCCGGATACAATGAGCAGTACTTC. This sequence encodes CSARAQGAGYNEQYF.

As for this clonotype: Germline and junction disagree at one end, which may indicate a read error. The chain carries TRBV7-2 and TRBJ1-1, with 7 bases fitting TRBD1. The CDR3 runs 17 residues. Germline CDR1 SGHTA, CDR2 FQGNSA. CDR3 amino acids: CVSSLVGGQKGSTEAFF. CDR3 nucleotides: TGTGTCAGCAGCTTAGTTGGGGGACAGAAAGGGTCCACTGAAGCTTTCTTT.

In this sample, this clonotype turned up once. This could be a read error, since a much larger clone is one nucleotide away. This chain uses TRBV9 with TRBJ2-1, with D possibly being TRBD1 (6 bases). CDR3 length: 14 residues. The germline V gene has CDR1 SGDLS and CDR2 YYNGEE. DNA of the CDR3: TGTGCCAGCAGCGCCCCCTTGGACAGCAATGGGCAGTTCTTC. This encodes CASSAPLDSNGQFF.

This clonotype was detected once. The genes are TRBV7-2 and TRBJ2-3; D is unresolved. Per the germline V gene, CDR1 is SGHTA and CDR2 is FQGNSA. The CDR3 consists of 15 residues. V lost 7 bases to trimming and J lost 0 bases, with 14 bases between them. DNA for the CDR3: TGTGCCAGCACCATGAGAAGGCTCAGCACAGATACGCAGTATTTT. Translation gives CASTMRRLSTDTQYF.

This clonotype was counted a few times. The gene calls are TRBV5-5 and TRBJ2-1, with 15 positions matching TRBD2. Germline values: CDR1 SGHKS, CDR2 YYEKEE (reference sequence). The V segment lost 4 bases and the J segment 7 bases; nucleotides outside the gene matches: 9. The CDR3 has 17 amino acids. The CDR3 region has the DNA TGTGCCAGCAGCCTCGGGACTAGCGGGGGGCGTCCGAATGAGCAGTTCTTC. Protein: CASSLGTSGGRPNEQFF. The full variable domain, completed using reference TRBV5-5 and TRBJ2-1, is DAGVTQSPTHLIKTRGQQVTLRCSPISGHKSVSWYQQVLGQGPQFIFQYYEKEERGRGNFPDRFSARQFPNYSSELNVNALLLGDSALYLCASSLGTSGGRPNEQFFGPGTRLTVL.